A single sample is the source of the 20 T cell receptor beta chains below, sequenced in a study of beta chain features in type 1 diabetes. The study, taken as a whole, reports: The study found moderately but significantly shorter TCRB CDR3s in all four CD4+ subsets of Type 1 diabetes patients.

Isolated RNA was reverse transcribed in full, so expressed TCRB transcripts were sequenced. Profiled with immunoSEQ multiplex PCR; TCRdb holds only in-frame clones, not every one. Of hundreds of thousands of clones in the sample, 10% to 15% were seen once. These receptors have no identified antigens. Sample: naive CD4+ T cells from blood. Source of these receptors: a man aged 18 to 29 with type 1 diabetes.

This clone was recorded a few times. The rearrangement uses TRBV18 and TRBJ1-1; TRBD1 matches 8 bases. The germline gives CDR1 KGHSH, CDR2 LQKENI. V lost 3 bases and J lost 5; bases outside the gene matches: 17. CDR3 length: 18 amino acids. The CDR3 sequence: CASSPQAGGTFLETEAFF. The CDR3 DNA follows: TGTGCCAGCTCACCCCAGGCAGGGGGCACTTTTTTAGAAACTGAAGCTTTCTTT.

This clone was counted between two and nine times. The gene calls are TRBV19 and TRBJ2-7; D perhaps matches TRBD1 (6 bases). CDR3 length equals 13 residues. The V end lost 3 bases, the J end lost 4 bases, and 10 bases lay between the germline ends. The V gene's germline CDR1 is LNHDA and CDR2 SQIVND (reference sequence). CDR3 residues: CASSMKRGYEQYF. CDR3 nucleotide sequence: TGTGCCAGTAGTATGAAGAGGGGGTACGAGCAGTACTTC.

The rearrangement uses TRBV5-1 and TRBJ1-1, with 7 bases matching TRBD1. CDR1 and CDR2 (germline): SGHRS, YFSETQ. The trim removed 6 bases at V and 5 bases at J, leaving 7 bases unmatched. The CDR3 length is 13 residues. The CDR3 protein is CASTSQGTTEAFF. For the CDR3, the DNA is TGCGCCAGCACCTCACAGGGGACGACTGAAGCTTTCTTT.

The genes are TRBV11-3 and TRBJ2-7; 8 bases are shared with TRBD1. Germline-derived CDR1 and CDR2 are SGHNT and YENEEA. This CDR3 contains 13 residues. The J segment lost 4 bases and the V segment lost 3 bases, leaving 2 bases of the junction unmatched. In DNA form, the CDR3 reads TGTGCCAGCAGCTTTGACAGGGGTTACGAGCAGTACTTC. It yields the protein CASSFDRGYEQYF. Variable domain in full (rest from reference TRBV11-3 and TRBJ2-7): EAGVVQSPRYKIIEKKQPVAFWCNPISGHNTLYWYLQNLGQGPELLIRYENEEAVDDSQLPKDRFSAERLKGVDSTLKIQPAELGDSAVYLCASSFDRGYEQYFGPGTRLTVT.

This clone has just a few counts. The chain is built from TRBV29-1 and TRBJ2-3; D is unresolved. The CDR3 runs 13 residues. The V gene lost 3 bases and the J gene lost 4 bases, with 11 bases spanning the gap. Germline V gene data show CDR1 as SQVTM and CDR2 as ANQGSEA. The CDR3 nucleotides read TGCAGCGTTGACAGGCTAGTAGCAGATACGCAGTATTTT. It yields the protein CSVDRLVADTQYF.

J is TRBJ1-1 and V is TRBV5-1; D gene ambiguous. Germline V gene lookup returns CDR1 SGHRS and CDR2 YFSETQ. V shed 5 bases and J shed 2 bases, with 13 bases lying between them. This CDR3 spans 14 amino acids. The CDR3 DNA reads as TGCGCCAGCAGGAGGGAGTCGGGAAACACTGAAGCTTTCTTT. Residues: CASRRESGNTEAFF.

This clone was recorded a few times. The chain is built from TRBV6-6 and TRBJ2-3; D is unclear. The V and J ends lost 6 bases and 0 bases respectively, with 16 bases between them. The CDR3 has 16 residues. Germline V gene lookup returns CDR1 MNHNY and CDR2 SVGAGI (reference sequence). CDR3 in DNA: TGTGCCAGCAGACCTCGAGCGTTCTCTAGCACAGATACGCAGTATTTT. This translates into CASRPRAFSSTDTQYF.

This chain connects TRBV19 to TRBJ1-1; TRBD1 might be the D (6 bases). CDR1 is LNHDA, CDR2 SQIVND, per germline (reference sequence). The V end was cut by 3 bases, the J end by 5 bases, with 10 bases between. The CDR3 runs to 13 residues. CDR3 sequence: CASSMAGDTEAFF. The CDR3 nucleotides are TGTGCCAGTAGTATGGCAGGGGATACTGAAGCTTTCTTT.

This clone has just a few counts. The gene calls are TRBV2 and TRBJ1-3; perhaps TRBD1 as D (6 bases). V lost 5 bases and J 1 base, leaving 9 bases between the germline ends. This CDR3 is 14 amino acids long. Germline CDR1 is SNHLY and CDR2 is FYNNEI. CDR3 in amino acids: CASSQQGSGNTIYF. The CDR3 nucleotides read TGTGCCAGCAGTCAGCAGGGGTCTGGAAACACCATATATTTT.

This clone showed up just a few times. The rearrangement joins TRBV10-3 to TRBJ1-2, with 8 bases identical to TRBD1. The germline V gene encodes CDR1 ENHRY and CDR2 SYGVKD. V was pared by 7 bases and J by 8 bases, with 12 bases of the junction left unmatched. The CDR3 totals 14 residues. The DNA for the CDR3 is TGTGCCATCACCGGACAGACAGGGGAGTTGGGCTACACCTTC. Residues: CAITGQTGELGYTF.

The chain recombines TRBV4-1 with TRBJ2-2; a possible D gene is TRBD1 (6 bases). This CDR3 is 16 amino acids long. Germline V gene data show CDR1 as MGHRA and CDR2 as YSYEKL. V was trimmed by 1 base and J by 8 bases, leaving 17 bases between them. The CDR3 sequence: CASSQAPRGTLGELFF. CDR3 nucleotide sequence: TGCGCCAGCAGCCAAGCCCCCCGAGGGACATTAGGGGAGCTGTTTTTT.

The gene calls are TRBV6-5 and TRBJ1-1; D ambiguous. V lost 4 bases and J 3 bases, leaving 6 bases between the germline ends. The germline V gene has CDR1 MNHEY and CDR2 SVGAGI. The CDR3 is 12 residues long. The CDR3 loop reads CASSFGDTEAFF. The CDR3 bases are TGTGCCAGCAGTTTTGGGGACACTGAAGCTTTCTTT.

This rearrangement joins TRBV10-3 to TRBJ2-3, with 13 bases identical to TRBD2. The CDR3 covers 20 residues. V lost 8 bases to trimming and J lost 0 bases; unmatched junction nucleotides: 17. Germline CDR1 ENHRY, CDR2 SYGVKD. CDR3 DNA: TGTGCCATCTGGGATAGGAAAGGGACTAGCGGGGATAGCAGCACAGATACGCAGTATTTT. This encodes CAIWDRKGTSGDSSTDTQYF.

The rearrangement links TRBV27 to TRBJ1-6; 8 bases are shared with TRBD1. V was pared by 3 bases and J by 9 bases, with 10 bases of the junction left unmatched. There are 16 residues in the CDR3. Germline values: CDR1 MNHEY, CDR2 SMNVEV (reference sequence). CDR3: CASSLTGEMYPSPLHF. CDR3 nucleotides: TGTGCCAGCAGTTTGACAGGGGAAATGTATCCTTCACCCCTCCACTTT.

V gene TRBV1 combines with J gene TRBJ1-1. TRBV1 is deemed a pseudogene. The CDR3 sequence is 15 residues long. DNA of the CDR3: TGCACCAGCAGCCGGGTCTGGAAGCGCCACACTGAAGCTTTCTTT. This encodes CTSSRVWKRHTEAFF.

This clone was detected only a few times. The chain links TRBV7-9 to TRBJ2-1; perhaps D is TRBD1 or TRBD2 (6 bases each). V was pared by 4 bases and J by 0 bases, with 13 bases between. The germline gives CDR1 SEHNR, CDR2 FQNEAQ (reference sequence). The CDR3 runs to 16 residues. The DNA for the CDR3 is TGTGCCAGCAGCTCGGGGGCCCCAAGCTCCTACAATGAGCAGTTCTTC. Translating it yields CASSSGAPSSYNEQFF.

This clone was detected a few times. The chain carries TRBV9 and TRBJ1-2; D call uncertain. The germline V and J ends were trimmed by 1 base and 3 bases, with 13 bases remaining between them. Germline-derived CDR1 and CDR2 are SGDLS and YYNGEE. The CDR3 has 15 residues. The CDR3 DNA is TGTGCCAGCAGCGTAAGAGGCGGCGGGGACTATGGCTACACCTTC. Amino acid sequence: CASSVRGGGDYGYTF.

The chain joins TRBV30 to TRBJ1-1, with a possible D match to TRBD1 (5 bases). The CDR3 spans 12 residues. Germline V lookup: CDR1 GTSNPN, CDR2 SVGIG (reference sequence). Trimming stripped 0 bases from V and 7 bases from J, with 9 bases between. This chain's CDR3 is CAWSVVTVEAFF. Here the CDR3 DNA reads TGTGCCTGGAGTGTGGTGACAGTTGAAGCTTTCTTT.

The chain combines TRBV28 with TRBJ1-1, with D maybe TRBD1 (5 bases). CDR3 length: 14 amino acids. Germline V gives CDR1 MDHEN, CDR2 SYDVKM. Trimming pared 4 bases from V and 11 bases from J, leaving 20 bases between. CDR3 sequence reads: CASSSGQGLIEAFF. In DNA form, the CDR3 reads TGTGCCAGCAGTTCGGGGCAGGGTCTGATAGAGGCTTTCTTT.

This rearrangement joins TRBV20-1 to TRBJ1-1, with unresolved D. The CDR3 has 10 residues. Germline V gives CDR1 DFQATT, CDR2 SNEGSKA (reference sequence). V was clipped by 1 base and J by 11 bases, with 8 bases between them. CDR3 in DNA: TGCAGTGCTAGAGTCGGGAATGCTTTCTTT. As protein: CSARVGNAFF.